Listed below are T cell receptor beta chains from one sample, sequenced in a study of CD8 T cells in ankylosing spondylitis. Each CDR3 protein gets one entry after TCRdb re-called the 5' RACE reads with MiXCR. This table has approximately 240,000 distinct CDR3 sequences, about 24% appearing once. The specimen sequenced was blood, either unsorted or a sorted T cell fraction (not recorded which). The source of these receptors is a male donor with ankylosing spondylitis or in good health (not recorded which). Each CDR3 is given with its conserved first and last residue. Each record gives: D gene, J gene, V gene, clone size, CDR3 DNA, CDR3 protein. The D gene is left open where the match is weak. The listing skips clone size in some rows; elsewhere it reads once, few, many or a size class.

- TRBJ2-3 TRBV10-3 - TGTGCCATCAGCCAGAGCACAGATACGCAGTATTTT CAISQSTDTQYF
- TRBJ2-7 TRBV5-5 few TGTGCCAGCAGCCGTGACAGGTTCGAGCAGTACTTC CASSRDRFEQYF
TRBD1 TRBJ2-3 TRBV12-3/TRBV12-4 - TGTGCCAGCAGCCCGTGGGGACAGGACACAGATACGCAGTATTTT CASSPWGQDTDTQYF
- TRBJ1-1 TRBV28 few TGTGCCAGCCTCAGGAAGAACACTGAAGCTTTCTTT CASLRKNTEAFF
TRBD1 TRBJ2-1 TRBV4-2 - TGTGCCAGCAGCCAAGCGGGGACAGGGGTGAATGAGCAGTTCTTC CASSQAGTGVNEQFF
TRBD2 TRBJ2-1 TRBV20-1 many TGCAGTGCTGACGACGGGACTAGCGGTTACAATGAGCAGTTCTTC CSADDGTSGYNEQFF
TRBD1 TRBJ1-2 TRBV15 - TGTGCCACCAGCAGCAGACAGGGCAACTATGGCTACACCTTC CATSSRQGNYGYTF
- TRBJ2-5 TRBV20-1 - TGCAGTGCCTCCCCCGGAGACGAAAAGGTGGAGACCCAGTACTTC CSASPGDEKVETQYF
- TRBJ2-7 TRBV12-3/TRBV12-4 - TGTGCCAGCAGTTTGTACAGCGCCCACGAGCAGTACTTC CASSLYSAHEQYF
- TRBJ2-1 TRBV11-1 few TGTGCCAGCAGCCAGACTGGGCGGGAGCAGTTCTTC CASSQTGREQFF
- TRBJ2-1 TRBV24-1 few TGTGCCACCAGTGACCCCCGCAGGGGCTACAATGAGCAGTTCTTC CATSDPRRGYNEQFF
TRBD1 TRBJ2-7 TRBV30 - TGTGCCTGGAGTGGCCCAGGGGGCTACGAGCAGTACTTC CAWSGPGGYEQYF
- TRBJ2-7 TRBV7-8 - TGTGCCAGCAGCTCCCCCAGTACACCCTGGGAGCAGTACTTC CASSSPSTPWEQYF
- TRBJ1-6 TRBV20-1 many TGCAGTGCAACCACGGTAGGACCGCCGGATTCACCCCTCCACTTT CSATTVGPPDSPLHF
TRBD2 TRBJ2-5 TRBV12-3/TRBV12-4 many TGTGCCAGCAGGCTAGCGGGGGGAGAGACCCAGTACTTC CASRLAGGETQYF
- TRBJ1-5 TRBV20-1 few TGCAGTGCTAGGGGCTTGGGCAATCAGCCCCAGCATTTT CSARGLGNQPQHF
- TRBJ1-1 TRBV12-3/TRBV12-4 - TGTGCCAGCAGTTTAGGGGTGAAGGGATTGAACACTGAAGCTTTCTTT CASSLGVKGLNTEAFF
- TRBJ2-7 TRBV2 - TGTGCCAGCCGAGAGTTAACGGACGAGCAGTACTTC CASRELTDEQYF
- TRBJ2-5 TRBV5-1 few TGCGCCAGCAGCTTGGCGGCGAAAGGTGTGCAGACCCAGTACTTC CASSLAAKGVQTQYF
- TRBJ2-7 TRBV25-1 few TGTGCCGCAAGGGGAGCCTACGAGCAGTACTTC CAARGAYEQYF
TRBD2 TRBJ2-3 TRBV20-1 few TGCAGTGCTAGAGCCCCTAGCGGGAGGACAGATACGCAGTATTTT CSARAPSGRTDTQYF
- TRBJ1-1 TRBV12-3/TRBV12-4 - TGTGCCAGCAGTGATCAAGATCGGGGCTTGAACACTGAAGCTTTCTTT CASSDQDRGLNTEAFF
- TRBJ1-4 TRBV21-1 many TGTGCCAGCAGCAACGCGGGAAAGTACGGGGCTAAACTGTTTTTT CASSNAGKYGAKLFF
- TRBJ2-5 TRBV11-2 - TGTGCCAGCAGCCCGCGTGGGGGAATAGAGACCCAGTACTTC CASSPRGGIETQYF
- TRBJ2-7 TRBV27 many TGTGCCATCGGACAGACCTCCTACGAGCAGTACTTC CAIGQTSYEQYF
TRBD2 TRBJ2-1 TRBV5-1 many TGCGCCAGCAGCTTTCCCTCGGAGGCTAGCGGGGACTCTTGGGATGAGCAGTTCTTC CASSFPSEASGDSWDEQFF
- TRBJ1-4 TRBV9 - TGTGCCAGCAGCCGGGGCGCAACTAATGAAAAACTGTTTTTT CASSRGATNEKLFF
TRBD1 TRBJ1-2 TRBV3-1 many TGTGCCAGCAGCCAACCCGGACAGGGGACCTACACCTTC CASSQPGQGTYTF
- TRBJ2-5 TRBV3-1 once TGTGCCAGCAGCCTATGGGAAGAGACCCAGTACTTC CASSLWEETQYF
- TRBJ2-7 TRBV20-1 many TGCAGTGCCACAGGGTTAAGGTCCTACGAGCAGTACTTC CSATGLRSYEQYF
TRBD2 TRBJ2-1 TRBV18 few TGTGCCAGCTCCGCTACGGCTAGCGGGGGAGGAAATGAGCAGTTCTTC CASSATASGGGNEQFF
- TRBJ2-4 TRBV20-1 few TGCAGTGCTAGCGGGAAGGGGGCCAAAAACATTCAGTACTTC CSASGKGAKNIQYF
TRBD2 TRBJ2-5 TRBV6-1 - TGTGCCAGCAGTGAAACTAGCGGGGGGGTCGAGACCCAGTACTTC CASSETSGGVETQYF
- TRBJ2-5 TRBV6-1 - TGTGCCAGCAGTGAAGTGCCCAGGGCTGAGACCCAGTACTTC CASSEVPRAETQYF
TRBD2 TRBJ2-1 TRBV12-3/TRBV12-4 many TGTGCCAGCGGCCCTTTAGCGGGGGGGGGGAATGAGCAGTTCTTC CASGPLAGGGNEQFF
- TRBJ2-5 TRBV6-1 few TGTGCCAGCAGTCCGGACAGTACGGGAGAGACCCAGTACTTC CASSPDSTGETQYF
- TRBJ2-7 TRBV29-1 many TGCAGCGTTGAAAGGGGGGACAGCTCCTACGAGCAGTACTTC CSVERGDSSYEQYF
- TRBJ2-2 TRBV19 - TGTGCCAGTAGTACTGATTTCCCACTGGGTTCCGGGGAGCTGTTTTTT CASSTDFPLGSGELFF
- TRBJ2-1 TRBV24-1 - TGTGCCACCAGTGATTTTGACAGGCGGAGGAACAATGAGCAGTTCTTC CATSDFDRRRNNEQFF
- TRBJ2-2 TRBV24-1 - TGTGCCACCAGTGATTTATCGTCGGCAGGGCGGAACACCGGGGAGCTGTTTTTT CATSDLSSAGRNTGELFF
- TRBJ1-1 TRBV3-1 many TGTGCCAGCAGCCCGAACAGGGTTCTAGTGAACACTGAAGCTTTCTTT CASSPNRVLVNTEAFF
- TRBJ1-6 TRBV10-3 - TGTGCCATCAGCCGACAGGCCAATAATTCACCCCTCCACTTT CAISRQANNSPLHF
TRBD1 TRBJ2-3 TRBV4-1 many TGCGCCAGCAGCCAAGAAGGATGGGACAGAAGCACAGATACGCAGTATTTT CASSQEGWDRSTDTQYF
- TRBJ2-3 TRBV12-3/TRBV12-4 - TGTGCCAGCAGTTTCATGGGCACAGATACGCAGTATTTT CASSFMGTDTQYF
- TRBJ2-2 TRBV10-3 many TGTGCCACCACCCCAGGGACCGGGGAGCTGTTTTTT CATTPGTGELFF
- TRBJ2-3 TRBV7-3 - TGTGCCAGCAGCTTAACGGGGAATACGCAGTATTTT CASSLTGNTQYF
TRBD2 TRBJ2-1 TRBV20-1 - TGCAGTGCTAGCGGGCTAGCGGGGAACAATGAGCAGTTCTTC CSASGLAGNNEQFF
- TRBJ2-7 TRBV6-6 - TGTGCCAGCAGTAAGTCCAGGGTGGGCGAGCAGTACTTC CASSKSRVGEQYF
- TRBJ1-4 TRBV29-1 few TGCAGCGCCCGTCTGGGGGCAGGGCCGGTGAAACTGTTTTTT CSARLGAGPVKLFF